The 3 T cell receptor beta chains below come from one sample, sequenced in a study of T-cell memory formation after mild COVID-19. TCRdb used MiXCR to reprocess the 5' RACE reads, holding one entry per CDR3 protein. The table records roughly 110,000 distinct CDR3 sequences, approximately 13% of them present only once. Source material: PBMCs or a T cell subset sorted from them (not recorded which). All receptors come from an adult woman who had mild COVID-19 (a few samples of this study predate the infection). Cell type and time point are not known.

In its sample, this clonotype was seen many times. The chain is built from TRBV6-6 and TRBJ2-7; D is unresolved. Germline V gives CDR1 MNHNY, CDR2 SVGAGI (reference sequence). The CDR3 extends over 15 amino acids. Trimming took off 2 bases at V and 2 bases at J, with 13 bases between the two ends. This chain's CDR3 is CASSYPRALPYEQYF. The CDR3 coding sequence is TGTGCCAGCAGTTACCCCCGGGCCTTACCCTACGAGCAGTACTTC.

This chain links TRBV2 with TRBJ2-5, with D uncertain. Germline V lookup: CDR1 SNHLY, CDR2 FYNNEI. The CDR3 sequence is 15 residues long. Trimming pared 1 base from V and 5 bases from J, leaving 14 bases between. The CDR3 sequence: CASSEGGLVWETQYF. The DNA for the CDR3 is TGTGCCAGCAGTGAAGGGGGTCTAGTGTGGGAGACCCAGTACTTC.

In its sample, this clonotype was seen a few times. The V call is TRBV13, the J call TRBJ1-2; tentative D call: TRBD1 (5 bases). There are 12 residues in the CDR3. V lost 6 bases and J lost 7, with 12 bases in between. Germline-derived CDR1 and CDR2 are PRHDT and FYEKMQ (reference sequence). The CDR3 sequence: CASSIRGAGYTF. DNA for the CDR3: TGTGCCAGCAGTATCCGGGGCGCTGGCTACACCTTC.